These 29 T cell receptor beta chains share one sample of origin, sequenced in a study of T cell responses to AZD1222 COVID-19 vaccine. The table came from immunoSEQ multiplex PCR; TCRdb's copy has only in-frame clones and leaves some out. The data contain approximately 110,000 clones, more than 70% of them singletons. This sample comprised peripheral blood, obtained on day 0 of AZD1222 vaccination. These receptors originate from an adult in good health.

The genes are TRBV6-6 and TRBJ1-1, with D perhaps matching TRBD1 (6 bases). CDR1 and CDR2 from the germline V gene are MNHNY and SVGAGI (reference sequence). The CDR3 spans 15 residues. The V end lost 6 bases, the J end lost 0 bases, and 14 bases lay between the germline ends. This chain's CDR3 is CASSPQGVMNTEAFF. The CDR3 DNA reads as TGTGCCAGCAGCCCACAGGGAGTCATGAACACTGAAGCTTTCTTT.

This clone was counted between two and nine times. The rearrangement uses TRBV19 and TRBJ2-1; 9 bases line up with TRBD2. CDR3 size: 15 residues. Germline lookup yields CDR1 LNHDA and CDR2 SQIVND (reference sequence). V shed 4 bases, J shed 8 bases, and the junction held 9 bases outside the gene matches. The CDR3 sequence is CASSSSGSIFDEQFF. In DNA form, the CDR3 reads TGTGCCAGTAGTAGTAGCGGGAGTATTTTTGATGAGCAGTTCTTC.

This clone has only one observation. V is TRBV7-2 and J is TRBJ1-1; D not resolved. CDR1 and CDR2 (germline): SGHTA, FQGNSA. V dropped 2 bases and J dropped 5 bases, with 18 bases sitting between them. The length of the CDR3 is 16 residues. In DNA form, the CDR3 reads TGTGCCAGCAGCTTAAATTCCTGGGGATACGGAACTGAAGCTTTCTTT. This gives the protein CASSLNSWGYGTEAFF.

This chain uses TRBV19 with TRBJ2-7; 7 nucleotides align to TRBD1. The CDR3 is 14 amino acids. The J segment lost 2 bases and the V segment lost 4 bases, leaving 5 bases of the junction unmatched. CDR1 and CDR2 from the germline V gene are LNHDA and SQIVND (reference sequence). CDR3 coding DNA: TGTGCCAGTAGTAGGAACAGGGGACCCTACGAGCAGTACTTC. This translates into CASSRNRGPYEQYF.

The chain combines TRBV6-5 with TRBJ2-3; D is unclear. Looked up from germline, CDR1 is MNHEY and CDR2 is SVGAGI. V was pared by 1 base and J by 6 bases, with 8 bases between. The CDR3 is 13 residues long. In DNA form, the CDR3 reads TGTGCCAGCAGTTACTGGGGTGGGGATACGCAGTATTTT. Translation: CASSYWGGDTQYF.

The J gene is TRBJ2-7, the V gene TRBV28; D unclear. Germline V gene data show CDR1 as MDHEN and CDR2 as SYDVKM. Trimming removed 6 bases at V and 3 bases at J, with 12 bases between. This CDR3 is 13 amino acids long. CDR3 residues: CASRTTTSYEQYF. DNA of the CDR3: TGTGCCAGCAGAACGACGACGAGCTACGAGCAGTACTTC.

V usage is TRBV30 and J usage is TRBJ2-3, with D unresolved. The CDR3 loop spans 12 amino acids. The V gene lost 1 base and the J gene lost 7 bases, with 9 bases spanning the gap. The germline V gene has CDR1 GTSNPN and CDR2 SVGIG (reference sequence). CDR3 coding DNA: TGTGCCTGGAGTGATAAGGGCAATACGCAGTATTTT. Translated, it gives CAWSDKGNTQYF.

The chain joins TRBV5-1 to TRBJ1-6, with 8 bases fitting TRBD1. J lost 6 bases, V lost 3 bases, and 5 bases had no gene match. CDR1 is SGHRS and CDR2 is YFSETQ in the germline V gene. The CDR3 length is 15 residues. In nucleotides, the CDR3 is TGCGCCAGCAGCTCCGGACAGGGCACTAATTCACCCCTCCACTTT. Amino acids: CASSSGQGTNSPLHF.

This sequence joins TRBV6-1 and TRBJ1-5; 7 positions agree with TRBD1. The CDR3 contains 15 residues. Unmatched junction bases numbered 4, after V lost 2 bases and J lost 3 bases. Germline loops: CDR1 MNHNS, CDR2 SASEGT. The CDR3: CASSESGQSNQPQHF. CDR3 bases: TGTGCCAGCAGTGAATCGGGACAGTCCAATCAGCCCCAGCATTTT.

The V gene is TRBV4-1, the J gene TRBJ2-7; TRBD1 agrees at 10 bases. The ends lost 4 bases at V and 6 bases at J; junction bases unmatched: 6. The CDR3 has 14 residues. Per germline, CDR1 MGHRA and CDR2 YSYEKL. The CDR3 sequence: CASSLGQGRREQYF. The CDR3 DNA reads TGCGCCAGCAGCCTGGGACAGGGGCGACGCGAGCAGTACTTC.

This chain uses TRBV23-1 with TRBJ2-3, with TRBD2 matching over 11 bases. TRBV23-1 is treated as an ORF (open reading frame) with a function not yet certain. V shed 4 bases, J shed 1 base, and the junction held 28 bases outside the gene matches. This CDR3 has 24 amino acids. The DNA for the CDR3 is TGCGCCAGCAGTCCTCCCGGCCGGGATACCCGCGGCCCGTCGACTAGCGGGGGCACAGATACGCAGTATTTT. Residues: CASSPPGRDTRGPSTSGGTDTQYF.

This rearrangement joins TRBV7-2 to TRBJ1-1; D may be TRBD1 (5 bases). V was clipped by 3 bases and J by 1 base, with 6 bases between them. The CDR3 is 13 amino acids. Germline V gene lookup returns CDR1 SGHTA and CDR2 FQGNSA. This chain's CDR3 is CASSFGGNTEAFF. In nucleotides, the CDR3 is TGTGCCAGCAGCTTTGGGGGGAACACTGAAGCTTTCTTT.

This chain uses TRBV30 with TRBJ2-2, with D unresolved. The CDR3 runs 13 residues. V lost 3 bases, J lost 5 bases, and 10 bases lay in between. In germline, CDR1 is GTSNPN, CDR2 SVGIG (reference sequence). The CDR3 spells CAWRDGPTGELFF. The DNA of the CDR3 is TGTGCCTGGAGGGATGGGCCGACCGGGGAGCTGTTTTTT.

CDR3 region: CASSKQQGWETQYF. In DNA form, the CDR3 reads TGTGCCAGCAGTAAACAACAGGGCTGGGAGACCCAGTACTTC. The chain combines TRBV25-1 with TRBJ2-5; weak D call: TRBD1 (6 bases). The CDR3 covers 14 residues. In germline, CDR1 is MGHDK, CDR2 SYGVNS. V lost 5 bases and J 5 bases, leaving 15 bases between the germline ends.

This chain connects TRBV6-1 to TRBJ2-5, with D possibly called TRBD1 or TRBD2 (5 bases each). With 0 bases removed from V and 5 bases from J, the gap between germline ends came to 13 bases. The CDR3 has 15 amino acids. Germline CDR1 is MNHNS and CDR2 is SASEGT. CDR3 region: CASSEAHRDVETQYF. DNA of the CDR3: TGTGCCAGCAGTGAAGCGCATCGGGACGTCGAGACCCAGTACTTC.

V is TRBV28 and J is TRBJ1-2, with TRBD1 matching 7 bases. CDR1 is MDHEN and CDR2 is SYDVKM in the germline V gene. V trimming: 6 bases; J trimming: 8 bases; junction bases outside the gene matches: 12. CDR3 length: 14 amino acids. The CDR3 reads CASRTTGTFGGYTF. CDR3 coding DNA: TGTGCCAGCAGAACGACAGGGACTTTTGGAGGCTACACCTTC.

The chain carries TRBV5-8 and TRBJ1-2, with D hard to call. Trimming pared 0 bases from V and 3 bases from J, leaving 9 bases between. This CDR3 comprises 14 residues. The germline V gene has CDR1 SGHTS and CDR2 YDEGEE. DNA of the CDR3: TGTGCCAGCAGCTTGGTGCACGCGGACTATGGCTACACCTTC. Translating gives CASSLVHADYGYTF.

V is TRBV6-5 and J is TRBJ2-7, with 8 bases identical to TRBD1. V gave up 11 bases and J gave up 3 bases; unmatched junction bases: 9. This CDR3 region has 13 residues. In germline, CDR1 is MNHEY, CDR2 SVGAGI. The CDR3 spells CAGSRTGLYEQYF. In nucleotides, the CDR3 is TGTGCCGGCTCTAGGACAGGGCTCTACGAGCAGTACTTC.

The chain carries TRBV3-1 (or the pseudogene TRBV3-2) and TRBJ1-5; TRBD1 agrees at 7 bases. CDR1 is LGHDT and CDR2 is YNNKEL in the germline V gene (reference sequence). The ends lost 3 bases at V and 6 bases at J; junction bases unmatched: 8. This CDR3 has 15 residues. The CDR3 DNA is TGTGCCAGCAGCCACTCCACAGGGGCAATTCAGCCCCAGCATTTT. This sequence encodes CASSHSTGAIQPQHF.

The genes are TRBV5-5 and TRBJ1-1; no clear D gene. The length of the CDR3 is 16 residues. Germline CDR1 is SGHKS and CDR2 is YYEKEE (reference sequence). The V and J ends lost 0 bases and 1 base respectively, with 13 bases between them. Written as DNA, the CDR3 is TGTGCCAGCAGCTTGGATGCGGCCGCGCGGAACACTGAAGCTTTCTTT. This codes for CASSLDAAARNTEAFF.

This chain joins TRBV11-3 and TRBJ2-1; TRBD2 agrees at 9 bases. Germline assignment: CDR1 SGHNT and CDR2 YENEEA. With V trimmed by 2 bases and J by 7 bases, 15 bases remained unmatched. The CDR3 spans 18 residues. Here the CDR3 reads CASSLTGTVAGVRNEQFF. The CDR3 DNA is TGTGCCAGCAGCTTAACCGGGACGGTAGCGGGAGTAAGGAATGAGCAGTTCTTC.

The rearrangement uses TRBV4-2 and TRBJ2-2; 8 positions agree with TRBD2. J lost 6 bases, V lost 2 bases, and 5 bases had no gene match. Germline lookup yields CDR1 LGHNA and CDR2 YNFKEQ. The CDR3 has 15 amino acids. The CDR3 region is CASSQRSGVAGELFF. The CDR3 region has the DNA TGTGCCAGCAGCCAACGTAGCGGGGTGGCCGGGGAGCTGTTTTTT.

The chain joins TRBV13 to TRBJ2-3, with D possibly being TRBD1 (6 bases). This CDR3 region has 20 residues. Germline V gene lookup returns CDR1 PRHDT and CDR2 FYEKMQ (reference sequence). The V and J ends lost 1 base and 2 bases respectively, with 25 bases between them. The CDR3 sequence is CASSLASYRAFGFYTDTQYF. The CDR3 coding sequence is TGTGCCAGCAGCTTAGCATCGTACAGGGCATTCGGGTTTTACACAGATACGCAGTATTTT.

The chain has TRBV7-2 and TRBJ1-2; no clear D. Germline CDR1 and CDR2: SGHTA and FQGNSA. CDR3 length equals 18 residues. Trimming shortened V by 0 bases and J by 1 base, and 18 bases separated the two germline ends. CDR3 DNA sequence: TGTGCCAGCAGCTTAGCCCCGGTCGCGCGGACTCGTAACTATGGCTACACCTTC. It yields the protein CASSLAPVARTRNYGYTF.

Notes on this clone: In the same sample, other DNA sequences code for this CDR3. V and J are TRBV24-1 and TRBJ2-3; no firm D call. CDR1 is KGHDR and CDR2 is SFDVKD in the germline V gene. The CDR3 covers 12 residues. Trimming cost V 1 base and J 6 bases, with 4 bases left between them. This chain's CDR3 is CATSDFADTQYF. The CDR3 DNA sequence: TGTGCCACCAGTGATTTTGCGGATACGCAGTATTTT.

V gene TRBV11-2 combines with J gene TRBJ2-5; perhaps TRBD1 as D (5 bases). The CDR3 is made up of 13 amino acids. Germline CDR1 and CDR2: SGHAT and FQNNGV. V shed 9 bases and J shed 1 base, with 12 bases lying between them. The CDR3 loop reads CARWGRLQETQYF. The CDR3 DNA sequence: TGTGCCAGGTGGGGCCGCCTCCAAGAGACCCAGTACTTC.

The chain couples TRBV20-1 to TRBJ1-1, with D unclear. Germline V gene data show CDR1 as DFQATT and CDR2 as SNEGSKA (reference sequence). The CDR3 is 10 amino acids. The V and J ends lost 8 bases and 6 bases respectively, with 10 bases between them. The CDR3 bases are TGCAGTACCAACGTGGCTGAAGCTTTCTTT. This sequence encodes CSTNVAEAFF.

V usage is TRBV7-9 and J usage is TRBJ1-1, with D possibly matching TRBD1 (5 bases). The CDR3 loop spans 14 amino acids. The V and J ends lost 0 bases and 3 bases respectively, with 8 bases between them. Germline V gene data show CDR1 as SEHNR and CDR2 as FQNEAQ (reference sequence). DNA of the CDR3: TGTGCCAGCAGCTTAGCCCAGGGAGACACTGAAGCTTTCTTT. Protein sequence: CASSLAQGDTEAFF.

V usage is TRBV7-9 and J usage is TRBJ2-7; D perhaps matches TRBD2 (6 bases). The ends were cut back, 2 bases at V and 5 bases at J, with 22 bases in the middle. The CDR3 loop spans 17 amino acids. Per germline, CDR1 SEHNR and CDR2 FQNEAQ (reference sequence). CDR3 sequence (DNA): TGTGCCAGCAGCTTACCCTCCCTTGGGGGGAGAAGAGACGAGCAGTACTTC. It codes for CASSLPSLGGRRDEQYF. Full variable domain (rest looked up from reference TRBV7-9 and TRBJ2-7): DTGVSQNPRHKITKRGQNVTFRCDPISEHNRLYWYRQTLGQGPEFLTYFQNEAQLEKSRLLSDRFSAERPKGSFSTLEIQRTEQGDSAMYLCASSLPSLGGRRDEQYFGPGTRLTVT.